This paragraph covers one TCR beta chain sequence. The antigen is unknown. This sample stems from a study of monozygotic twins with inflammatory bowel disease. The study's findings and limits: Repertoire similarity did not differ between concordant and discordant twins, possibly owing to limited power. IBD patients had lower TCRbeta diversity (inverse Simpson) than healthy co-twins.

Researchers isolated total RNA from whole blood without sorting T cells. Reanalyzing the 5' RACE reads, TCRdb keeps one entry per CDR3 protein, without DNA. The data show some 440,000 distinct CDR3 sequences, and the top ten clones hold 2% to 2.5%. CDR3 size: 12 residues. CDR1 and CDR2 from the germline V gene are SGHNT and YENEEA. Source material: blood. The origin of this receptor is a human donor with ulcerative colitis or Crohn's disease, or a healthy co-twin of an affected twin (not recorded which). This chain connects TRBV11-3 to TRBJ2-2; TCRdb reports TRBD1, a call that lacks DNA to check it against. The CDR3: CASSLGDGRLFF. Using reference TRBV11-3 and TRBJ2-2 for the parts outside the CDR3, the full variable domain is EAGVVQSPRYKIIEKKQPVAFWCNPISGHNTLYWYLQNLGQGPELLIRYENEEAVDDSQLPKDRFSAERLKGVDSTLKIQPAELGDSAVYLCASSLGDGRLFFGEGSRLTVL.